Listed below are T cell receptor beta chains from one sample, sequenced in a study of PD-1 blockade in classical Hodgkin lymphoma. TCRdb's copy holds only in-frame clones and misses some; the assay was immunoSEQ multiplex PCR. The table records almost 95,000 clones, 83% of them present only once. The material was peripheral blood mononuclear cells (PBMCs), obtained before the fourth cycle of nivolumab. These receptors were collected from a human donor with classical Hodgkin lymphoma. Both conserved end residues are trimmed from each CDR3. A D gene is named only where the DNA matches it firmly.

V,length,D,CDR3
TRBV18,11,NA,ASSQGLGKEQY
TRBV5-1,13,TRBD2,ASSLSGRSVDEQF
TRBV6-6,13,TRBD2,ASAGTSGRTYEQY
TRBV9,14,TRBD1,ASSSWPQGVDYGYT
TRBV6-6,12,NA,ASSYSNLGETQY
TRBV4-3,17,NA,ASSQDLSTQIGALKQLF
TRBV6-1,8,NA,ASRRETQY
TRBV9,11,NA,ASMGGGKGEQF
TRBV30,13,TRBD1,AWRLGQGTHGELF
TRBV5-6,13,NA,ASSLVGGPGYEQY
TRBV7-9,12,NA,ASSLGGMNTEAF
TRBV5-4,12,TRBD2,ALSRAGGGETQY
TRBV19,13,NA,ASSMEASSGETQY
TRBV5-4,13,TRBD2,ASRPGTTTPSEQY
TRBV10-2,10,NA,ASSESSGKQY
TRBV2,9,NA,ASTRLETQY
TRBV4-2,10,NA,ASSHPRDTQY
TRBV5-1,13,TRBD2,ASSLDGRDTGELF
TRBV28,12,TRBD1,ASSQTGEYETQY
TRBV20-1,9,NA,SARSLYEQY
TRBV29-1,13,TRBD2,SGGQLAGVGSEQF
TRBV6-5,11,TRBD1,ASGIDRVGIQY
TRBV27,12,NA,ASRGSLNTGELF
TRBV11-1,12,NA,ASSLGGQSYEQY
TRBV7-6,14,TRBD1,ASSLGGTDFNYGYT
TRBV6-5,13,NA,ASRGKGGSNQPQH
TRBV10-3,11,NA,AISVEGNTEAF
TRBV15,10,NA,ATSRFPREQY
TRBV9,10,NA,ASSVTSNEQF
TRBV6-1,14,TRBD1,ASSVVPGQGGQPQH
TRBV6-1,10,NA,ASRGGAQPQH
TRBV2,12,TRBD2,ASRGTSGSYEQY
TRBV27,12,NA,ASTQQTASYGYT
TRBV5-1,10,NA,ASSFPGTEAF
TRBV5-1,13,NA,ASSLGSDSYNEQF
TRBV19,14,TRBD1,ASSITPGQGAYEQY
TRBV4-3,13,NA,ASSQETGSNYGYT
TRBV30,14,TRBD1,AWSVLAGGRQETQY
TRBV30,12,NA,AWSPLGANQPQH
TRBV6-5,13,TRBD1,ASKLKGAGTGELF
TRBV5-3,12,TRBD2,ARSRPGLKETQY
TRBV28,13,NA,ASSLAGGLPWPQH
TRBV5-1,15,NA,ASSWGRSGSHSYEQY
TRBV27,14,TRBD2,ASTMTGLAATYEQY
TRBV27,12,TRBD1,ASGRDRVYNEQF
TRBV7-3,14,NA,ASSLGAGYLPYEQY
TRBV11-3,13,NA,ASSPARGSSYEQY
TRBV7-2,13,TRBD1,ASSLLQGGGQPQH
TRBV5-6,11,NA,ASSLGLVGEQY
TRBV7-6,10,NA,ASSPALETQY
TRBV28,13,TRBD1,ASSLRTGGFQPQH
TRBV11-2,14,TRBD2,ASSLVGTSLQETQY
TRBV30,11,TRBD2,AWEGLAQETQY
TRBV18,15,TRBD2,ASSTLGGGPNTGELF